The present T cell receptor beta chain was sequenced within a study of cytotoxic CD8 clonotypes in ibrutinib-treated CLL. Study findings and constraints: The study found baseline clonality above age-matched healthy donors, tracking circulating CD8+ T-cell counts. Sustained-remission patients were sampled at different times than progressing patients were.

Genomic DNA for TCR beta libraries, 2 to 2.5 micrograms, came from cryopreserved PBMCs. Produced via immunoSEQ multiplex PCR; TCRdb's table is partial and in-frame only. The data show some 140,000 clones, with approximately 81% seen just once and 9.5% to 15% held by the top ten. With regard to this clone: The antigen is not known.

Germline loops: CDR1 MNHNY, CDR2 SVGAGI (reference sequence). V lost 5 bases and J 0 bases, leaving 8 bases between the germline ends. The CDR3 sequence is 13 residues long. V gene TRBV6-6 combines with J gene TRBJ2-7, with D perhaps TRBD1 (6 bases). This clonotype was sampled from a human donor with chronic lymphocytic leukemia. This specimen consisted of PBMCs, obtained after 12 months of ibrutinib treatment. CDR3 loop: CASSTGSSYEQYF. CDR3 DNA sequence: TGTGCCAGCAGTACAGGGAGCTCCTACGAGCAGTACTTC.